One and the same sample provided the 5 T cell receptor beta chains below, sequenced in a study of CD8+CD57+ T cells in acquired aplastic anemia. Genomic DNA, the template, was used for profiling of the TCR beta VDJ and CDR3. TCRdb re-analysed the reads in MiXCR, keeping a single row per CDR3 protein. The data contain hundreds of thousands of distinct CDR3 sequences, roughly 64% of them singletons. Sequences were obtained from sorted CD4+, CD8+, or CD8+CD57+ T cells (not recorded which) from PBMCs. The receptor set was obtained from a human donor in good health, serving as a control.

The chain employs TRBV15 and TRBJ2-5; 8 bases are a match to TRBD2. Unmatched junction bases numbered 10, after V lost 4 bases and J lost 9 bases. The germline CDR1 and CDR2 sequences are LNHNV and YYDKDF (reference sequence). The CDR3 covers 14 residues. The DNA for the CDR3 is TGTGCCACCAGCACACGTCTAGCGGGCAAGGCCCAGTACTTC. Its translation is CATSTRLAGKAQYF.

To note about this clonotype: Here the CDR3 omits its conserved ending phenylalanine or tryptophan, so a read error is the likely source. The DNA is omitted, as the CDR3 cannot be located on it reliably, and the CDR3 follows TCRdb's listing. The chain combines TRBV7-7 with TRBJ1-1. The V gene's germline CDR1 is SSHAT and CDR2 FNYEAQ (reference sequence). The CDR3 is 13 residues long, counting both termini. CDR3 loop: CASSVILADQDSQ.

This clonotype was detected only once. As the CDR3 is not closed by the conserved phenylalanine or tryptophan, this likely results from a read error. The V and J genes are TRBV7-3 and TRBJ1-2; tentatively, D is TRBD1 (5 bases). Germline-derived CDR1 and CDR2 are SGHTA and FQGTGA. This CDR3 spans 13 amino acids. CDR3 sequence: CASSETVNYGYTL. The CDR3 DNA reads as TGCGCCAGCAGCGAGACAGTGAACTATGGCTACACCCTC.

For this clonotype: Likely a read error: the CDR3 ends without its conserved phenylalanine or tryptophan. This chain joins TRBV7-2 and TRBJ2-7; tentative D call: TRBD2 (5 bases). CDR3 size: 12 residues. The V gene's germline CDR1 is SGHTA and CDR2 FQGNSA. The V end was cut by 3 bases, the J end by 9 bases, with 12 bases between. DNA for the CDR3: TGTGCCAGCAGCTTCGGCGGGTCCGGGCAGTACCTC. Its translation: CASSFGGSGQYL.

The V and J genes are TRBV5-1 and TRBJ1-2, with 7 bases aligning to TRBD1. In germline, CDR1 is SGHRS, CDR2 YFSETQ. The J segment lost 3 bases and the V segment lost 4 bases, leaving 9 bases of the junction unmatched. The CDR3 runs 15 residues. CDR3 protein: CASSRDRDQDYGYTF. In DNA form, the CDR3 reads TGCGCCAGCAGCCGCGACAGGGACCAGGACTATGGCTACACCTTC.